This T cell receptor beta chain was sequenced during a study of T cell responses to AZD1222 COVID-19 vaccine. Study results and caveats: Among the donors, most were white British and more were female, and clonal diversity was possibly underestimated. Repertoires were obtained only post-peak T cell response.

With respect to this clone: As yet, its antigen is unknown.

This table comes from immunoSEQ multiplex PCR, and its TCRdb copy is limited to in-frame clones, with some not included. The sample lists approximately 64,000 clones, 75% to 95% seen once, with 6.3% in the top ten. Trimming removed 0 bases at V and 13 bases at J, with 10 bases between. Germline V lookup: CDR1 LNHNV, CDR2 YYDKDF (reference sequence). This CDR3 spans 11 amino acids. This specimen was peripheral blood, taken 28 days after the second dose of the MenACWY control vaccine. This TCR was recovered from an adult who received the MenACWY meningococcal vaccine as a control. The chain joins TRBV15 to TRBJ2-7; D call uncertain. The CDR3 region is CATSRDASHYF. CDR3 DNA sequence: TGTGCCACCAGCAGAGACGCCAGCCACTACTTC.